Below are 19 T cell receptor beta chains sequenced from a single sample in a study of T cells in Graves' hyperthyroidism and ophthalmopathy. There were TCR beta CDR3 regions amplified from RNA transcripts. TCR CDR3 regions were first amplified by RT-PCR with HTBI primers. In TCRdb, the multiplex PCR reads were re-called with MiXCR into one record per CDR3 protein. The sample records some 270,000 distinct CDR3 sequences, more than 20% being singletons. Input material: blood. These receptors all come from a woman aged 40 to 49 with Graves' ophthalmopathy.

Ten or more counts support this clonotype. The gene calls are TRBV20-1 and TRBJ2-5; D is ambiguous. Trimming left V 6 bases short and J 5 bases short, with 16 bases between. Germline V gives CDR1 DFQATT, CDR2 SNEGSKA (reference sequence). There are 13 residues in the CDR3. Here the CDR3 reads CSATQVIPETQYF. The CDR3 DNA reads TGCAGTGCGACCCAAGTGATCCCGGAGACCCAGTACTTC.

This clonotype was seen many times. The chain combines TRBV30 with TRBJ2-2; 7 nucleotides align to TRBD2. J lost 6 bases, V lost 0 bases, and 10 bases had no gene match. Per germline, CDR1 GTSNPN and CDR2 SVGIG (reference sequence). CDR3 length: 16 residues. CDR3: CAWSVRRGSSSGELFF. As DNA, the CDR3 is TGTGCCTGGAGTGTACGGCGGGGGTCTTCATCCGGGGAGCTGTTTTTT.

This clonotype was seen at least ten times. This rearrangement joins TRBV10-3 to TRBJ1-1; 9 bases line up with TRBD1. Germline V gene data show CDR1 as ENHRY and CDR2 as SYGVKD. The J segment lost 4 bases and the V segment lost 7 bases, leaving 7 bases of the junction unmatched. This CDR3 spans 14 amino acids. The DNA for the CDR3 is TGTGCCATCACGACAGGGGGGAAGGGCACTGAAGCTTTCTTT. Its translation is CAITTGGKGTEAFF.

This clonotype showed up many times. V is TRBV4-2 and J is TRBJ2-7; 8 bases line up with TRBD2. The CDR3 is made up of 18 amino acids. Germline lookup yields CDR1 LGHNA and CDR2 YNFKEQ. With 4 bases clipped from V and 3 bases from J, the junction kept 17 bases outside the gene matches. The CDR3 DNA reads as TGTGCCAGCAGCCGGGACCGGGAGGGGTCCCAGTTAGGCTACGAGCAGTACTTC. Encoded protein: CASSRDREGSQLGYEQYF.

This clonotype was seen repeatedly, ten times or more. This sequence joins TRBV7-2 and TRBJ2-7; 10 positions match TRBD1. Germline values: CDR1 SGHTA, CDR2 FQGNSA. This CDR3 comprises 15 residues. V shed 5 bases, J shed 3 bases, and the junction held 7 bases outside the gene matches. In nucleotides, the CDR3 is TGTGCCAGCAGCGATCGGGACAGGGGATTCTACGAGCAGTACTTC. It yields the protein CASSDRDRGFYEQYF.

This clonotype was seen repeatedly, ten times or more. V usage is TRBV7-8 and J usage is TRBJ1-5, with a weak D call TRBD1 (6 bases). The CDR3 is 14 residues long. Germline CDR1 reads SGHVS; CDR2 reads FQNEAQ. V lost 5 bases, J lost 6 bases, and 14 bases lay in between. The CDR3 DNA reads as TGTGCCAGCAGCCCCAGAGGACAGACTCAGCCCCAGCATTTT. Protein sequence: CASSPRGQTQPQHF.

This chain connects TRBV15 to TRBJ2-3; maybe TRBD2 (6 bases). Per the germline V gene, CDR1 is LNHNV and CDR2 is YYDKDF (reference sequence). There are 18 residues in the CDR3. Trimming stripped 0 bases from V and 0 bases from J, with 16 bases between. CDR3 sequence reads: CATSRDLGPSESTDTQYF. As DNA, the CDR3 is TGTGCCACCAGCAGAGATTTGGGGCCTAGCGAAAGCACAGATACGCAGTATTTT.

Written as DNA, the CDR3 is TGTGCCACCAGTGATTTTGGGTTAGGAGGGGCTGGGGAGACCCAGTACTTC. Residues: CATSDFGLGGAGETQYF. This chain connects TRBV24-1 to TRBJ2-5; possible D gene TRBD2, 6 bases. V shed 1 base and J shed 5 bases, with 19 bases lying between them. Germline CDR1 reads KGHDR; CDR2 reads SFDVKD. The CDR3 spans 17 residues.

There are many counts of this clonotype. The gene calls are TRBV13 and TRBJ2-4; D perhaps matches TRBD2 (6 bases). Germline loops: CDR1 PRHDT, CDR2 FYEKMQ (reference sequence). The CDR3 sequence is 13 residues long. V lost 5 bases, J lost 1 base, and 6 bases lay in between. The CDR3 loop is CASSGGAKNIQYF. In DNA, the CDR3 is TGTGCCAGCAGCGGGGGGGCCAAAAACATTCAGTACTTC.

This clonotype has ten or more counts. V and J are TRBV7-9 and TRBJ2-7; D tentatively reads TRBD1 or TRBD2 (6 bases each). The V end lost 5 bases, the J end lost 3 bases, and 17 bases lay between the germline ends. CDR1 and CDR2 from the germline V gene are SEHNR and FQNEAQ (reference sequence). The length of the CDR3 is 15 residues. The CDR3 reads CASSHGGLTRYEQYF. In DNA form, the CDR3 reads TGTGCCAGCAGCCACGGGGGCCTGACACGCTACGAGCAGTACTTC.

This clonotype was seen at least ten times. The V gene is TRBV20-1, the J gene TRBJ2-2; 11 positions agree with TRBD2. Germline CDR1 DFQATT, CDR2 SNEGSKA (reference sequence). This CDR3 region has 19 residues. J gave up 0 bases and V 2 bases, and 11 bases lay outside the gene matches. CDR3 nucleotide sequence: TGCAGTGCTAGACCCCCGGGGGGACTAGCGGTCACGAACACCGGGGAGCTGTTTTTT. Encoded protein: CSARPPGGLAVTNTGELFF.

V and J are TRBV5-1 and TRBJ1-1; 7 bases map to TRBD1. CDR1 is SGHRS, CDR2 YFSETQ, per germline. The CDR3 runs 13 residues. With 3 bases clipped from V and 5 bases from J, the junction kept 4 bases outside the gene matches. The CDR3 loop reads CASSSQGWTEAFF. For the CDR3, the DNA is TGCGCCAGCAGCTCACAGGGGTGGACTGAAGCTTTCTTT.

The chain couples TRBV12-3 or TRBV12-4 to TRBJ1-1; D is undetermined. Trimming removed 5 bases at V and 3 bases at J, with 10 bases between. The CDR3 is 13 residues long. As DNA, the CDR3 is TGTGCCAGCAGTCCCGAGAGGGACACTGAAGCTTTCTTT. This codes for CASSPERDTEAFF.

The sample holds many counts of this clonotype. V and J are TRBV5-1 and TRBJ2-7, with unresolved D. Trimming stripped 4 bases from V and 2 bases from J, with 13 bases between. The CDR3 has 14 residues. Germline V lookup: CDR1 SGHRS, CDR2 YFSETQ. CDR3 in amino acids: CASSPADAPYEQYF. The CDR3 DNA is TGCGCCAGCAGCCCGGCGGATGCCCCCTACGAGCAGTACTTC.

This clonotype was recorded at least ten times. The chain joins TRBV20-1 to TRBJ2-5; D might be TRBD1 (8 bases). Trimming cost V 6 bases and J 4 bases, with 18 bases left between them. The V gene's germline CDR1 is DFQATT and CDR2 SNEGSKA (reference sequence). CDR3 length equals 14 residues. The CDR3 region is CSAHRTGRGETQYF. The DNA of the CDR3 is TGCAGTGCACACAGGACAGGGAGGGGAGAGACCCAGTACTTC.

This clonotype was counted many times. The genes are TRBV6-1 and TRBJ1-3; D remains unclear. Germline V lookup: CDR1 MNHNS, CDR2 SASEGT. This CDR3 region has 16 residues. Trimming took off 0 bases at V and 4 bases at J, with 13 bases between the two ends. The CDR3 region is CASSEAEGLHGNTIYF. The CDR3 coding sequence is TGTGCCAGCAGTGAAGCGGAAGGACTCCACGGAAACACCATATATTTT.

This clonotype appeared many times. The chain links TRBV4-2 to TRBJ2-7; TRBD2 matches 13 bases. Trimming cost V 0 bases and J 9 bases; bases outside gene matches: 8. CDR1 is LGHNA and CDR2 is YNFKEQ in the germline V gene. The CDR3 sequence is 16 residues long. The CDR3 loop reads CASSQDQTSGRAGQYF. CDR3 DNA: TGTGCCAGCAGCCAAGATCAAACTAGCGGGAGGGCCGGGCAGTACTTC.

This clonotype appeared many times. The chain couples TRBV6-1 to TRBJ1-5; D not certain. The CDR3 spans 13 residues. V lost 9 bases, J lost 5 bases, and 14 bases lay in between. Germline V gene lookup returns CDR1 MNHNS and CDR2 SASEGT. CDR3 sequence (DNA): TGTGCCAGTGGGTATTCTTTCCATCAGCCCCAGCATTTT. Amino acids: CASGYSFHQPQHF.

This clonotype was counted many times. This chain links TRBV4-2 with TRBJ2-7; 7 bases fit TRBD2. Germline loops: CDR1 LGHNA, CDR2 YNFKEQ. The junction had 12 bases not matched to a gene; V was cut back by 4 bases and J by 0 bases. The CDR3 has 17 residues. The CDR3 protein is CASSPDGGTPSSYEQYF. In DNA, the CDR3 is TGTGCCAGCAGCCCGGACGGGGGGACTCCAAGCTCCTACGAGCAGTACTTC.